The 23 T cell receptor beta chains below were found in one sample sequenced in a study of post-analysis software for immune sequencing data. The study's findings and limits: Elevated frequency relative to controls characterized about 5 TRBV segments in patients, TRBV5-6, TRBV5-1 and TRBV20-1 among them.

Their antigen targets remain unknown. The authors incorporated unique molecular identifiers into the TCR beta cDNA libraries. TCRdb reprocessed the PCR reads with MiXCR, giving one entry per CDR3 protein. The sample has about 260,000 distinct CDR3 sequences, 35% to 40% seen once. Material for sequencing was blood. Every receptor here comes from a girl aged 5 to 17 with multiple sclerosis.

The V gene is TRBV29-1, the J gene TRBJ2-1, with 7 positions matching TRBD1. V lost 6 bases to trimming and J lost 7 bases; unmatched junction nucleotides: 3. From germline, CDR1 is SQVTM and CDR2 ANQGSEA. The CDR3 sequence is 11 residues long. The CDR3 is CSVKTGNEQFF. The CDR3 DNA reads TGCAGCGTAAAGACAGGGAATGAGCAGTTCTTC.

This clonotype was detected only a few times. The rearrangement links TRBV12-3 or TRBV12-4 to TRBJ1-2, with D possibly matching TRBD1 (5 bases). The V gene lost 5 bases and the J gene lost 6 bases, with 13 bases spanning the gap. The CDR3 is 13 amino acids. The CDR3 reads CASSLPGVNGYTF. The CDR3 nucleotides read TGTGCCAGCAGTCTCCCGGGGGTGAATGGCTACACCTTC.

Note on this clonotype: With a much larger clone just one base away, this may be a read error. The chain employs TRBV9 and TRBJ2-3; D is undetermined. The germline V gene has CDR1 SGDLS and CDR2 YYNGEE. This CDR3 comprises 13 residues. V was shortened by 0 bases and J by 2 bases, with 4 bases between the two germline ends. The CDR3: CASSVGPTDTQYF. CDR3 DNA: TGTGCCAGCAGCGTAGGTCCCACAGATACGCAGTATTTT.

This clonotype has a count of ten or more. The rearrangement uses TRBV20-1 and TRBJ2-1, with 10 bases fitting TRBD2. With 4 bases clipped from V and 6 bases from J, the junction kept 9 bases outside the gene matches. Germline loops: CDR1 DFQATT, CDR2 SNEGSKA (reference sequence). The CDR3 is 15 residues long. CDR3 coding DNA: TGCAGTGCTAAAGAGCGGGGGGGCCTGGGCAATGAGCAGTTCTTC. Amino acid sequence: CSAKERGGLGNEQFF.

This clonotype has a count of ten or more. The J gene is TRBJ2-5, the V gene TRBV10-3, with TRBD2 as a possible D gene (5 bases). Trimming left V 0 bases short and J 5 bases short, with 16 bases between. Germline V gives CDR1 ENHRY, CDR2 SYGVKD. The CDR3 spans 16 residues. The CDR3 nucleotides read TGTGCCATCAGTGAGTCAAAATTCGGGGTGGTCGAGACCCAGTACTTC. This encodes CAISESKFGVVETQYF.

This clonotype has more than one count but fewer than ten. This may arise from a read error, as a much more abundant clone is one base away. The gene calls are TRBV29-1 and TRBJ2-3, with TRBD1 matching over 11 bases. CDR1 is SQVTM, CDR2 ANQGSEA, per germline. The CDR3 loop spans 16 amino acids. V was pared by 0 bases and J by 5 bases, with 7 bases of the junction left unmatched. The CDR3 loop reads CSVEDERDRGGDTQYF. CDR3 DNA sequence: TGCAGCGTTGAAGACGAAAGGGACAGGGGGGGAGATACGCAGTATTTT.

This clonotype was found once. The chain links TRBV4-2 to TRBJ2-7, with 9 bases fitting TRBD1. Unmatched junction bases numbered 8, after V lost 5 bases and J lost 0 bases. The CDR3 is 16 residues long. Germline CDR1 and CDR2: LGHNA and YNFKEQ. The CDR3, as DNA: TGTGCCAGCAGCAAAGGGCCGGGACAGGGCTCCTACGAGCAGTACTTC. Translated: CASSKGPGQGSYEQYF.

This clonotype appeared a few times. V is TRBV5-1 and J is TRBJ1-2, with TRBD1 matching 11 bases. V dropped 3 bases and J dropped 6; count of bases not matched to a gene: 13. Germline CDR1 reads SGHRS; CDR2 reads YFSETQ. The CDR3 is 17 residues long. Written as DNA, the CDR3 is TGCGCCAGCAGCTGGGAGCCACGGACAGGGGGCGCGGATGGCTACACCTTC. Translating it yields CASSWEPRTGGADGYTF.

Many counts were recorded for this clonotype. The chain couples TRBV24-1 to TRBJ2-5; D possibly corresponds to TRBD2 (6 bases). Trimming took 3 bases from V and 2 from J, leaving 12 bases between them. The CDR3 loop spans 15 amino acids. Germline-derived CDR1 and CDR2 are KGHDR and SFDVKD. CDR3 nucleotides: TGTGCCACCAGTGATAACCGGGGGTCACAAGAGACCCAGTACTTC. It yields the protein CATSDNRGSQETQYF.

About this clonotype itself: At one boundary the junction diverges from the germline segment, which might be a read error. The V call is TRBV6-5, the J call TRBJ2-2, with TRBD2 as a possible D gene (5 bases). Germline lookup yields CDR1 MNHEY and CDR2 SVGAGI. This CDR3 has 15 amino acids. Here the CDR3 reads CASSLAMTGTGERFF. The CDR3 DNA reads as TGTGCCAGCAGCTTGGCCATGACGGGCACCGGGGAGCGGTTTTTT.

Of note for this clonotype: A much larger clone lies one base from this, so it may be a read error. The chain links TRBV5-1 to TRBJ1-2; D gene unclear. CDR1 and CDR2 (germline): SGHRS, YFSETQ. The CDR3 spans 13 residues. The CDR3 sequence: CANSFSRDYGYTF. CDR3 nucleotide sequence: TGCGCCAACAGCTTTTCACGAGACTATGGCTACACCTTC.

This clonotype was seen repeatedly, ten times or more. The chain combines TRBV5-5 with TRBJ2-4; 9 bases are a match to TRBD2. The CDR3 runs 15 residues. After removal of 2 bases from V and 3 bases from J, the junction contained 3 bases not matched to a gene. Germline CDR1 reads SGHKS; CDR2 reads YYEKEE (reference sequence). CDR3 loop: CASSFSGSSKNIQYF. The CDR3 DNA sequence: TGTGCCAGCAGCTTTAGCGGGAGTAGCAAAAACATTCAGTACTTC.

The chain links TRBV6-5 to TRBJ2-7; possible D gene TRBD2, 6 bases. Germline-derived CDR1 and CDR2 are MNHEY and SVGAGI. Trimming cost V 5 bases and J 3 bases, with 17 bases left between them. CDR3 size: 15 residues. In DNA form, the CDR3 reads TGTGCCAGCAGTCCAAGGGGACTCCAGCGCTACGAGCAGTACTTC. Amino acids: CASSPRGLQRYEQYF.

This clonotype was seen only once. This sequence joins TRBV6-1 and TRBJ1-1; D might be TRBD1 (5 bases). The CDR3 has 13 amino acids. V was shortened by 2 bases and J by 6 bases, with 10 bases between the two germline ends. Germline V gene data show CDR1 as MNHNS and CDR2 as SASEGT. The DNA for the CDR3 is TGTGCCAGCAGTGAATCGGGGGGATCTGAAGCTTTCTTT. Encoded protein: CASSESGGSEAFF.

Comment on this clonotype: A read error may produce the germline difference seen at one junction end. The J gene is TRBJ1-5, the V gene TRBV6-1; TRBD1 matches 8 bases. This CDR3 region has 17 residues. Germline lookup yields CDR1 MNHNS and CDR2 SASEGT. As DNA, the CDR3 is TGCGCCAGCAGTCCTTGGACAGGGAGGGTTAGCAATCAGCCCCAGCATTTT. It is translated as CASSPWTGRVSNQPQHF.

The genes are TRBV4-3 and TRBJ2-1; no clear D. This CDR3 contains 17 residues. Germline CDR1 reads LGHNA; CDR2 reads YSLEER. V was cut by 1 base and J by 1 base, with 14 bases left in between. CDR3 sequence (DNA): TGCGCCAGCAGCCAAGGCTACACAACCCTGTCCTACAATGAGCAGTTCTTC. Its translation is CASSQGYTTLSYNEQFF.

The chain employs TRBV29-1 and TRBJ2-3; no definite D call. CDR3 length equals 13 residues. Per germline, CDR1 SQVTM and CDR2 ANQGSEA. Deletions cut 6 bases from V and 4 bases from J, with 14 bases between. The CDR3: CSVATPSADTQYF. The CDR3 DNA reads TGCAGCGTGGCTACCCCGTCGGCAGATACGCAGTATTTT.

The V call is TRBV9, the J call TRBJ2-1; D possibly uses TRBD1 or TRBD2 (5 bases each). The CDR3 consists of 14 residues. The V end lost 4 bases, the J end lost 8 bases, and 16 bases lay between the germline ends. CDR1 SGDLS and CDR2 YYNGEE come from the germline V gene. Here the CDR3 reads CASSPEGRYDEQFF. The CDR3 region has the DNA TGTGCCAGCAGCCCCGAGGGACGATATGATGAGCAGTTCTTC.

This clonotype was observed many times. This chain uses TRBV3-1 with TRBJ2-6; possible D gene TRBD1, 6 bases. V dropped 6 bases and J dropped 0 bases, with 18 bases sitting between them. This CDR3 contains 18 residues. The germline V gene encodes CDR1 LGHDT and CDR2 YNNKEL (reference sequence). The CDR3 DNA follows: TGTGCCAGCAGTCGACTACAAGGGACAAGCTCTGGGGCCAACGTCCTGACTTTC. As protein: CASSRLQGTSSGANVLTF.

This rearrangement joins TRBV20-1 to TRBJ2-5; 16 bases align to TRBD2. With V trimmed by 6 bases and J by 11 bases, 9 bases remained unmatched. Germline loops: CDR1 DFQATT, CDR2 SNEGSKA (reference sequence). The CDR3 length is 14 residues. CDR3 DNA sequence: TGCAGTGCCGTCGGGACTAGCGGGGGGGCCGCGCAGTACTTC. Its protein is CSAVGTSGGAAQYF.

In this sample, this clonotype turned up once. V usage is TRBV10-3 and J usage is TRBJ1-1; D is unresolved. Trimming pared 3 bases from V and 2 bases from J, leaving 10 bases between. This CDR3 comprises 14 residues. In germline, CDR1 is ENHRY, CDR2 SYGVKD. The CDR3 spells CAISEMGRNTEAFF. In nucleotides, the CDR3 is TGTGCCATCAGTGAAATGGGTCGCAACACTGAAGCTTTCTTT.

The J gene is TRBJ2-2, the V gene TRBV29-1, with TRBD2 matching over 8 bases. The V gene end was trimmed by 1 base and the J gene end by 0 bases; junction bases not matched to a gene: 1. There are 15 residues in the CDR3. Germline assignment: CDR1 SQVTM and CDR2 ANQGSEA. CDR3 nucleotides: TGCAGCGTTGAAGGGACTAGCTCGAACACCGGGGAGCTGTTTTTT. Translated, it gives CSVEGTSSNTGELFF.

As regards this clonotype: With a much larger clone just one base away, this may be a read error. The rearrangement joins TRBV12-3 or TRBV12-4 to TRBJ2-3; 9 nucleotides agree with TRBD2. This CDR3 is built from 16 residues. The CDR3 is CASSRSLAGRTDTEYF. The CDR3 DNA is TGTGCCAGCAGCCGAAGTCTAGCGGGGAGAACAGATACGGAGTATTTT.